This T cell receptor (beta chain) was profiled in a study of blood T cell repertoires in COVID-19. Across the study: PBMCs, B-cell-depleted T cells, or T cells provided the cDNA or gDNA that made up the material.

This table comes from immunoSEQ multiplex PCR, and its TCRdb copy is limited to in-frame clones, with some not included. The table has some 260,000 clones, about 80% seen once. Participant age was roughly 18 to 95 years, and participants resided in about two dozen US areas. Participants reported their clinical history, and cohort assignment relied on those reports. This clone was observed at least ten times. V was pared by 5 bases and J by 8 bases, with 15 bases between. CDR3 length equals 13 residues. The chain has TRBV12-3 or TRBV12-4 and TRBJ1-2, with D possibly being TRBD1 (6 bases). Sequenced sample: PBMCs or T cells enriched from blood (not recorded which). This clonotype was sampled from a man aged 25 to 40 with acute COVID-19. CDR3 sequence reads: CASSIRGRGGYTF. In DNA, the CDR3 is TGTGCCAGCAGTATCAGGGGTAGAGGCGGCTACACCTTC.